A single sample is the source of the 26 T cell receptor beta chains below, sequenced in a study of blood T cells in healthy people across ages. Using a J-beta primer mix together with a sample-barcoded 5' primer, a second PCR was run for roughly 6 to 12 cycles. TCRdb recomputed calls from the 5' RACE reads with MiXCR, one row per CDR3 protein. The sample includes some 850,000 distinct CDR3 sequences, under 30% of them seen just once. The sample was also reused in another study, on T cells of mothers and their children.

The specimen was blood. The receptor set was obtained from a boy younger than 18 in good health.

The chain uses TRBV29-1 and TRBJ2-3; D not resolved. The CDR3 totals 9 residues. Trimming took off 6 bases at V and 5 bases at J, with 3 bases between the two ends. Germline V lookup: CDR1 SQVTM, CDR2 ANQGSEA. The CDR3 region is CSVGDTQYF. In nucleotides, the CDR3 is TGCAGCGTCGGAGATACGCAGTATTTT.

This chain joins TRBV20-1 and TRBJ1-2; TRBD1 aligns across 9 bases. J was trimmed by 2 bases and V by 0 bases; bases with no gene match: 4. The CDR3 length is 15 residues. Looked up from germline, CDR1 is DFQATT and CDR2 is SNEGSKA (reference sequence). The CDR3 nucleotides read TGCAGTGCTAGAGATAGGACAGGGGCCAACTATGGCTACACCTTC. Amino acids: CSARDRTGANYGYTF.

This rearrangement joins TRBV7-9 to TRBJ2-5; 7 bases match TRBD2. CDR1 and CDR2 from the germline V gene are SEHNR and FQNEAQ (reference sequence). J lost 5 bases, V lost 3 bases, and 6 bases had no gene match. The CDR3 totals 14 residues. The chain's CDR3 is CASSFRSGEETQYF. The CDR3 nucleotides are TGTGCCAGCAGCTTCCGCAGCGGGGAGGAGACCCAGTACTTC. The full variable domain, in which reference TRBV7-9 and TRBJ2-5 provide the parts outside the CDR3, is DTGVSQNPRHKITKRGQNVTFRCDPISEHNRLYWYRQTLGQGPEFLTYFQNEAQLEKSRLLSDRFSAERPKGSFSTLEIQRTEQGDSAMYLCASSFRSGEETQYFGPGTRLLVL.

A few counts support this clonotype. V is TRBV5-5 and J is TRBJ2-2; D unclear. Germline V lookup: CDR1 SGHKS, CDR2 YYEKEE (reference sequence). V was shortened by 4 bases and J by 4 bases, with 8 bases between the two germline ends. CDR3 length: 13 residues. The CDR3 spells CASSPDVTGELFF. CDR3 nucleotides: TGTGCCAGCAGCCCGGATGTCACCGGGGAGCTGTTTTTT.

Comments on this clonotype: An end of the junction differs from the germline gene, which may be a read error. The genes are TRBV12-3 or TRBV12-4 and TRBJ1-3; 9 positions match TRBD1. The CDR3 is 15 residues long. The CDR3 nucleotides read TGCGCCAGCAGTTTCACAGGGGGCGCTCGAAACACCATATATTTT. It specifies CASSFTGGARNTIYF.

The chain carries TRBV7-9 and TRBJ2-3; 10 bases match TRBD1. Per the germline V gene, CDR1 is SEHNR and CDR2 is FQNEAQ (reference sequence). The CDR3 loop spans 15 amino acids. The junction had 6 bases not matched to a gene; V was cut back by 5 bases and J by 4 bases. The CDR3 loop is CASSHGQGGADTQYF. In DNA form, the CDR3 reads TGTGCCAGCAGCCACGGACAGGGGGGCGCAGATACGCAGTATTTT.

The DNA of the CDR3 is TGCGCCAGCAGTTCCGGGACAATAGAGACCCAGTACTTC. The encoded protein is CASSSGTIETQYF. The chain carries TRBV10-1 and TRBJ2-5, with a tentative D call TRBD1 (6 bases). This CDR3 has 13 residues. Trimming pared 5 bases from V and 4 bases from J, leaving 11 bases between. Germline CDR1 and CDR2: WNHNN and SYGVQD (reference sequence).

This clonotype was detected only once. V gene TRBV11-2 combines with J gene TRBJ1-5, with D possibly being TRBD1 (5 bases). CDR1 and CDR2 from the germline V gene are SGHAT and FQNNGV. This CDR3 spans 13 amino acids. With 5 bases removed from V and 9 bases from J, the gap between germline ends came to 14 bases. The CDR3 loop is CASSPSGERPQHF. The CDR3 DNA is TGTGCCAGCAGCCCTTCGGGGGAGCGGCCCCAGCATTTT.

This chain uses TRBV29-1 with TRBJ2-5; 10 bases line up with TRBD2. The V and J ends lost 3 bases and 2 bases, in that order; junction bases with no gene match: 3. CDR1 is SQVTM and CDR2 is ANQGSEA in the germline V gene. The length of the CDR3 is 14 residues. The DNA of the CDR3 is TGCAGCGTTGACGCAGCGGGGGGGCAAGAGACCCAGTACTTC. This gives the protein CSVDAAGGQETQYF.

This clonotype appeared a few times. The gene calls are TRBV20-1 and TRBJ1-2, with D possibly matching TRBD1 (6 bases). V lost 5 bases and J 7 bases, leaving 17 bases between the germline ends. The CDR3 spans 13 residues. Germline V CDR1 and CDR2: DFQATT, SNEGSKA (reference sequence). The DNA for the CDR3 is TGCAGTGCTTTGGGTACAGGGCGCTCTGGCTACACCTTC. Translated, it gives CSALGTGRSGYTF.

The chain couples TRBV11-2 to TRBJ2-5; possibly TRBD2 for D (6 bases). CDR1 and CDR2 from the germline V gene are SGHAT and FQNNGV. The CDR3 covers 13 residues. The V end was cut by 3 bases, the J end by 11 bases, with 16 bases between. CDR3 coding DNA: TGTGCCAGCAGCTTGCGCTGGAGGGAGGAGCAGTACTTC. Translated, it gives CASSLRWREEQYF.

This rearrangement joins TRBV2 to TRBJ2-3; 9 nucleotides agree with TRBD1. With 8 bases clipped from V and 1 base from J, the junction kept 4 bases outside the gene matches. CDR3 length equals 14 residues. Germline CDR1 reads SNHLY; CDR2 reads FYNNEI. Written as DNA, the CDR3 is TGTGCCAGCGGGACAGGGATACGCACAGATACGCAGTATTTT. Amino acids: CASGTGIRTDTQYF.

This clonotype was observed a handful of times. This CDR3 is CASSLVAPVGEQFF. DNA of the CDR3: TGTGCCAGCAGCTTAGTCGCGCCGGTTGGTGAGCAGTTCTTC. This chain links TRBV7-6 with TRBJ2-1; D ambiguous. CDR1 and CDR2 (germline): SGHVS, FNYEAQ. V lost 1 base and J 9 bases, leaving 13 bases between the germline ends. The CDR3 has 14 amino acids.

This clonotype showed up just a few times. The rearrangement joins TRBV10-1 to TRBJ1-1; 8 nucleotides line up with TRBD1. This CDR3 has 14 residues. The V and J ends lost 3 bases and 3 bases, in that order; junction bases with no gene match: 3. In germline, CDR1 is WNHNN, CDR2 SYGVQD (reference sequence). CDR3 loop: CASSDPQGDTEAFF. Written as DNA, the CDR3 is TGCGCCAGCAGTGACCCACAGGGGGACACTGAAGCTTTCTTT.

The CDR3 sequence: CSARGGAVQYF. CDR3 bases: TGCAGTGCTAGAGGTGGGGCAGTACAGTACTTC. V is TRBV20-1 and J is TRBJ2-7; TRBD1 is a possible D gene (5 bases). The CDR3 extends over 11 amino acids. Trimming stripped 1 base from V and 10 bases from J, with 11 bases between. Germline assignment: CDR1 DFQATT and CDR2 SNEGSKA (reference sequence).

The V gene is TRBV6-2 or TRBV6-3, the J gene TRBJ1-5; 8 bases are a match to TRBD1. The CDR3 runs to 17 residues. Looked up from germline, CDR1 is MNHEY and CDR2 is SVGEGT. The ends lost 2 bases at V and 0 bases at J; junction bases unmatched: 6. The CDR3 sequence is CASSYRDRLYSNQPQHF. In DNA, the CDR3 is TGTGCCAGCAGTTACAGGGACAGGCTATATAGCAATCAGCCCCAGCATTTT.

CDR3: CASSPPTGDADIQYF. The DNA of the CDR3 is TGTGCCAGCTCACCACCGACAGGGGATGCGGACATTCAGTACTTC. V usage is TRBV18 and J usage is TRBJ2-4; the match to TRBD1 covers 8 bases. The junction had 6 bases not matched to a gene; V was cut back by 0 bases and J by 8 bases. CDR1 is KGHSH, CDR2 LQKENI, per germline. This CDR3 contains 15 residues.

The CDR3 protein is CAWSQGSGVVTQYF. CDR3 bases: TGTGCCTGGAGTCAGGGATCGGGTGTAGTGACCCAGTACTTC. The chain combines TRBV30 with TRBJ2-5, with D possibly being TRBD1 (5 bases). The CDR3 covers 14 residues. CDR1 GTSNPN and CDR2 SVGIG come from the germline V gene (reference sequence). Trimming took off 2 bases at V and 7 bases at J, with 17 bases between the two ends.

The CDR3 bases are TGTGCCACAAGACAGACCTATAGCAATCAGCCCCAGCATTTT. This gives the protein CATRQTYSNQPQHF. V gene TRBV6-1 combines with J gene TRBJ1-5, with D maybe TRBD1 (5 bases). Germline-derived CDR1 and CDR2 are MNHNS and SASEGT. V lost 10 bases, J lost 0 bases, and 13 bases lay in between. The CDR3 is made up of 14 amino acids.

As concerns this clonotype: Germline is not matched at one junction end, which may reflect a read error. V usage is TRBV6-1 and J usage is TRBJ2-5, with 8 bases fitting TRBD1. Germline assignment: CDR1 MNHNS and CDR2 SASEGT. This CDR3 has 15 residues. The CDR3 sequence: CASSEDRGTGETQYF. CDR3 DNA sequence: TGTGCCAGCAGCGAAGACAGGGGTACCGGAGAGACCCAGTACTTC.

Only a few counts were recorded for this clonotype. This chain connects TRBV29-1 to TRBJ2-5; D unresolved. V was clipped by 3 bases and J by 5 bases, with 7 bases between them. This CDR3 contains 11 residues. CDR1 and CDR2 (germline): SQVTM, ANQGSEA. Here the CDR3 DNA reads TGCAGCGTTGATGTGGGGGAGACCCAGTACTTC. This sequence encodes CSVDVGETQYF. Filled out from reference TRBV29-1 and TRBJ2-5, the complete variable domain reads SAVISQKPSRDICQRGTSLTIQCQVDSQVTMMFWYRQQPGQSLTLIATANQGSEATYESGFVIDKFPISRPNLTFSTLTVSNMSPEDSSIYLCSVDVGETQYFGPGTRLLVL.

This clonotype was detected only a few times. This chain joins TRBV2 and TRBJ1-1; unclear D gene. The V gene's germline CDR1 is SNHLY and CDR2 FYNNEI. The CDR3 is made up of 14 amino acids. Trimming took 5 bases from V and 1 from J, leaving 11 bases between them. The CDR3 sequence is CASSFMGGNTEAFF. Written as DNA, the CDR3 is TGTGCCAGCAGTTTTATGGGAGGGAACACTGAAGCTTTCTTT.

This chain uses TRBV2 with TRBJ1-5, with 8 bases lining up with TRBD1. Germline CDR1 is SNHLY and CDR2 is FYNNEI. The CDR3 runs to 13 residues. Trimming at V came to 6 bases and at J to 15 bases, leaving 13 bases not matched to a gene. In DNA, the CDR3 is TGTGCCAGCAGAGGGACAGGCCGGGTGGATTGGCATTTT. It yields the protein CASRGTGRVDWHF.

This clonotype has at least ten counts. V is TRBV28 and J is TRBJ2-5, with D possibly being TRBD1 or TRBD2 (5 bases each). Looked up from germline, CDR1 is MDHEN and CDR2 is SYDVKM. Trimming removed 6 bases at V and 2 bases at J, with 10 bases between. This CDR3 comprises 13 residues. DNA for the CDR3: TGTGCCAGCAGGAGGGGACGGCAAGAGACCCAGTACTTC. Amino acid sequence: CASRRGRQETQYF.

The chain joins TRBV5-1 to TRBJ2-1; TRBD1 might be the D (7 bases). This CDR3 is 16 amino acids long. Germline lookup yields CDR1 SGHRS and CDR2 YFSETQ. Trimming removed 0 bases from V and 14 bases from J, with 24 bases in between. CDR3: CASSLGDREDVRTEFF. The CDR3 DNA reads as TGCGCCAGCAGCTTGGGAGACAGGGAGGACGTTCGTACTGAGTTCTTC. Full variable domain (remainder filled in from reference TRBV5-1 and TRBJ2-1): KAGVTQTPRYLIKTRGQQVTLSCSPISGHRSVSWYQQTPGQGLQFLFEYFSETQRNKGNFPGRFSGRQFSNSRSEMNVSTLELGDSALYLCASSLGDREDVRTEFFGPGTRLTVL.

This chain uses TRBV2 with TRBJ2-1; 9 bases match TRBD2. V was pared by 10 bases and J by 2 bases, with 6 bases of the junction left unmatched. Per germline, CDR1 SNHLY and CDR2 FYNNEI. CDR3 size: 14 residues. The DNA of the CDR3 is TGTGCCATCGCGGGGGGGCGAGCCTACAATGAGCAGTTCTTC. This codes for CAIAGGRAYNEQFF.